A single sample is the source of the 14 T cell receptor beta chains below, sequenced in a study of T cells expressing NK-cell markers. TCRdb re-analyzed the 5' RACE reads; it lists each CDR3 protein once, without DNA. The sample yields about 460,000 distinct CDR3 sequences, of which the top ten take up more than 1.4%. The sample consisted of blood T cells: a sorted CD56 or NKG2C T cell subset, CD4+ or CD8+ T cells, or bulk PBMC T cells (not recorded which). Every receptor here comes from a woman aged 50 to 60 in good health.

The rearrangement joins TRBV7-7 to TRBJ2-3; TCRdb indicates TRBD1, and absent DNA this call remains unverified. CDR3 size: 16 residues. CDR1 SSHAT and CDR2 FNYEAQ come from the germline V gene (reference sequence). This CDR3 is CASSLGSGFGTDTQYF.

The rearrangement uses TRBV7-2 and TRBJ2-5; TCRdb lists TRBD2, though no DNA is available to test this call. The CDR3 sequence is 15 residues long. CDR1 and CDR2 (germline): SGHTA, FQGNSA. The CDR3 spells CASSRSGSREETQYF.

The chain links TRBV4-1 to TRBJ2-3; absent DNA, TCRdb's TRBD2 call cannot be checked. Germline assignment: CDR1 MGHRA and CDR2 YSYEKL. This CDR3 is built from 17 residues. The CDR3 sequence is CASSQGAPGGVLHTQYF.

The chain joins TRBV11-3 to TRBJ2-5; TCRdb outputs TRBD1, but without DNA this stays unchecked. The CDR3 is 15 amino acids. CDR1 SGHNT and CDR2 YENEEA come from the germline V gene. Here the CDR3 reads CASSSGGGPGETQYF.

This sequence joins TRBV2 and TRBJ2-5; TCRdb proposes TRBD1, but this gene call is untestable without DNA. Germline assignment: CDR1 SNHLY and CDR2 FYNNEI. This CDR3 region has 13 residues. The CDR3 sequence: CASVQGGGETQYF.

The chain links TRBV2 to TRBJ1-6; TCRdb's assignment of TRBD1 cannot be checked, as there is no DNA. The germline V gene encodes CDR1 SNHLY and CDR2 FYNNEI. There are 12 residues in the CDR3. The chain's CDR3 is CARGTENSPLHF.

The chain joins TRBV3-1 to TRBJ2-1; TCRdb indicates TRBD2, and absent DNA this call remains unverified. This CDR3 comprises 14 residues. Germline V gene lookup returns CDR1 LGHDT and CDR2 YNNKEL (reference sequence). The CDR3 protein is CASSHPSGRSEQFF.

The V and J genes are TRBV6-5 and TRBJ1-5. Germline-derived CDR1 and CDR2 are MNHEY and SVGAGI. The CDR3 covers 12 residues. The CDR3 reads CASSYRDQPQHF.

V gene TRBV27 combines with J gene TRBJ1-5; lacking DNA, the TRBD1 call made by TCRdb goes unchecked. This CDR3 is built from 15 residues. Germline V gives CDR1 MNHEY, CDR2 SMNVEV (reference sequence). The CDR3 loop reads CASSLEGASGQPQHF.

The chain combines TRBV6-2 or TRBV6-3 with TRBJ2-5; as DNA is missing, the TRBD2 call by TCRdb cannot be tested. Germline V gene data show CDR1 as MNHEY and CDR2 as SVGEGT. The CDR3 is 16 amino acids. The chain's CDR3 is CASSYDLAGVRETQYF.

This chain links TRBV29-1 with TRBJ2-1; TCRdb proposes TRBD2, but this gene call is untestable without DNA. Germline CDR1 and CDR2: SQVTM and ANQGSEA. This CDR3 is 14 amino acids long. Here the CDR3 reads CSVLGRVSYNEQFF.

This chain connects TRBV24-1 to TRBJ1-1. CDR3 length: 15 residues. The germline gives CDR1 KGHDR, CDR2 SFDVKD. The CDR3 sequence: CATSDNRGEGTEAFF.

J is TRBJ2-5 and V is TRBV6-5; TCRdb calls TRBD1, which cannot be checked without DNA. The germline gives CDR1 MNHEY, CDR2 SVGAGI. CDR3 length: 17 residues. CDR3 region: CASSRPVGAGQRETQYF.

The rearrangement joins TRBV12-3 or TRBV12-4 to TRBJ2-5; TCRdb indicates TRBD1, and absent DNA this call remains unverified. The CDR3 extends over 14 amino acids. The CDR3: CASSLDRGDETQYF.